These 30 T cell receptor beta chains originate from one sample sequenced in a study of CD8+ T cells in alopecia areata. Isolated RNA was reverse transcribed into cDNA used as the sequencing template. Sequenced by immunoSEQ multiplex PCR; TCRdb stores in-frame clones only, minus some. This sample has around 50,000 clones, with approximately 96% found just once. Sequenced here: CD8+ T cells sorted from blood, sampled at week 0. The receptors stem from a human donor with alopecia areata.

This chain connects TRBV30 to TRBJ2-5, with D tentatively TRBD2 (7 bases). CDR3 length: 15 amino acids. CDR1 is GTSNPN, CDR2 SVGIG, per germline (reference sequence). Trimming shortened V by 4 bases and J by 2 bases, and 17 bases separated the two germline ends. The CDR3 region has the DNA TGTGCCTGGATGAGGGGGGGGGTCCGACAAGAGACCCAGTACTTC. Its translation: CAWMRGGVRQETQYF.

The chain joins TRBV5-1 to TRBJ2-7; 7 bases map to TRBD1. Losses at the gene ends were 5 bases for V and 5 bases for J; bases not matched to a gene: 10. Germline CDR1 reads SGHRS; CDR2 reads YFSETQ. The CDR3 has 14 amino acids. Here the CDR3 reads CASSEGGNTHEQYF. The CDR3 bases are TGCGCCAGCAGTGAAGGGGGCAACACCCACGAGCAGTACTTC. Looking up the rest from reference TRBV5-1 and TRBJ2-7 gives the full variable domain: KAGVTQTPRYLIKTRGQQVTLSCSPISGHRSVSWYQQTPGQGLQFLFEYFSETQRNKGNFPGRFSGRQFSNSRSEMNVSTLELGDSALYLCASSEGGNTHEQYFGPGTRLTVT.

V and J are TRBV15 and TRBJ1-3; TRBD1 aligns across 9 bases. CDR3 length: 15 residues. The V gene end was trimmed by 3 bases and the J gene end by 1 base; junction bases not matched to a gene: 1. Germline V CDR1 and CDR2: LNHNV, YYDKDF (reference sequence). CDR3 DNA: TGTGCCACCAGCAGCGACAGGGGGTCTGGAAACACCATATATTTT. Amino acid sequence: CATSSDRGSGNTIYF.

The chain is built from TRBV27 and TRBJ2-5; D is perhaps TRBD1 (5 bases). Near its end, the DNA agrees better with TRBJ2-7, so the J call may be wrong. CDR1 is MNHEY, CDR2 SMNVEV, per germline (reference sequence). This CDR3 comprises 13 residues. DNA of the CDR3: TGTGCCAGCAGACACACGACAGACTACGAGCAGTACTTC. Translating gives CASRHTTDYEQYF.

This chain links TRBV4-1 with TRBJ2-7, with D perhaps TRBD1 (5 bases). V lost 0 bases, J lost 3 bases, and 12 bases lay in between. This CDR3 is built from 15 residues. Germline V gene data show CDR1 as MGHRA and CDR2 as YSYEKL. The CDR3 coding sequence is TGCGCCAGCAGCCAAGAAGACAGCACTCTCTACGAGCAGTACTTC. As protein: CASSQEDSTLYEQYF.

The chain joins TRBV4-3 to TRBJ1-1; TRBD1 agrees at 11 bases. CDR1 LGHNA and CDR2 YSLEER come from the germline V gene. The CDR3 is 15 amino acids. Germline trimming cut 1 base from V and 5 bases from J; bases unmatched to any gene: 3. CDR3 nucleotides: TGCGCCAGCAGCCAAGGAGGGACAGGGGGGACTGAAGCTTTCTTT. Its protein is CASSQGGTGGTEAFF.

This rearrangement joins TRBV5-6 to TRBJ2-7; TRBD1 matches at 8 bases. Germline V gene sequence: CDR1 SGHDT, CDR2 YYEEEE. Unmatched junction bases numbered 6, after V lost 4 bases and J lost 0 bases. The CDR3 length is 15 residues. The CDR3 spells CASSHRTGSSYEQYF. The CDR3 DNA sequence: TGTGCCAGCAGCCACCGGACAGGGAGCTCCTACGAGCAGTACTTC. Full variable domain (outside the CDR3, taken from reference TRBV5-6 and TRBJ2-7): DAGVTQSPTHLIKTRGQQVTLRCSPKSGHDTVSWYQQALGQGPQFIFQYYEEEERQRGNFPDRFSGHQFPNYSSELNVNALLLGDSALYLCASSHRTGSSYEQYFGPGTRLTVT.

This chain uses TRBV7-2 with TRBJ1-6; TRBD1 is a possible D gene (5 bases). The CDR3 has 16 residues. CDR1 is SGHTA and CDR2 is FQGNSA in the germline V gene. Between the trimmed V and J ends, which lost 2 bases and 9 bases, there was a span of 17 bases. The CDR3 spells CASSLQGHPGGSPLHF. CDR3 nucleotides: TGTGCCAGCAGCTTACAAGGACACCCGGGGGGTTCACCCCTCCACTTT.

In this sample, this clone turned up once. The chain couples TRBV10-3 to TRBJ1-5; D is uncertain. CDR1 ENHRY and CDR2 SYGVKD come from the germline V gene. The CDR3 has 15 residues. V dropped 2 bases and J dropped 5 bases, with 13 bases sitting between them. DNA for the CDR3: TGTGCCATCAGTGAGGGCAGGCCTGGAGATCAGCCCCAGCATTTT. It specifies CAISEGRPGDQPQHF.

The V gene is TRBV6-5, the J gene TRBJ1-1; no clear D gene. The CDR3 has 14 amino acids. Germline V gene data show CDR1 as MNHEY and CDR2 as SVGAGI. With 0 bases removed from V and 1 base from J, the gap between germline ends came to 6 bases. CDR3 residues: CASSYSGTNTEAFF. CDR3 nucleotides: TGTGCCAGCAGTTACTCGGGCACGAACACTGAAGCTTTCTTT.

The CDR3 coding sequence is TGTGCCAGTAGCGCTGATTCCGGGACAGGATTCACCTACGAGCAGTACTTC. Protein sequence: CASSADSGTGFTYEQYF. The V and J genes are TRBV19 and TRBJ2-7; 8 positions match TRBD1. J was trimmed by 2 bases and V by 6 bases; bases with no gene match: 15. The CDR3 covers 17 residues. From germline, CDR1 is LNHDA and CDR2 SQIVND (reference sequence).

V and J are TRBV7-2 and TRBJ2-5, with D uncertain. V dropped 4 bases and J dropped 5 bases, with 17 bases sitting between them. This CDR3 has 15 amino acids. CDR1 is SGHTA and CDR2 is FQGNSA in the germline V gene. The CDR3 is CASSSPTRNGETQYF. The CDR3 DNA sequence: TGTGCCAGCAGCTCCCCGACCAGAAACGGGGAGACCCAGTACTTC.

This chain uses TRBV4-3 with TRBJ2-7, with D unclear. The CDR3 sequence is 15 residues long. Trimming took off 4 bases at V and 6 bases at J, with 19 bases between the two ends. Germline V gene lookup returns CDR1 LGHNA and CDR2 YSLEER. The CDR3 loop reads CASSLTKRYLGEQYF. DNA of the CDR3: TGCGCCAGCAGCCTAACCAAGCGCTACCTCGGCGAGCAGTACTTC.

This chain links TRBV5-1 with TRBJ2-1, with TRBD2 identical over 10 bases. The CDR3 contains 15 residues. V dropped 2 bases and J dropped 3; count of bases not matched to a gene: 2. CDR1 is SGHRS and CDR2 is YFSETQ in the germline V gene. CDR3 sequence (DNA): TGCGCCAGCAGCTTTCGACTAGCGGGCTACAATGAGCAGTTCTTC. Protein sequence: CASSFRLAGYNEQFF.

Note on this clone: This sequence is one base from a far larger clone and is likely a read error. The chain recombines TRBV14 with TRBJ1-2, with TRBD1 identical over 8 bases. CDR1 is SGHDN and CDR2 is FVKESK in the germline V gene. Trimming cost V 0 bases and J 5 bases; bases outside gene matches: 5. The CDR3 runs 15 residues. The CDR3 nucleotides read TGTGCCAGCAGCCAAGATAGGACAGGGCAATATGGCTACACCTTC. It codes for CASSQDRTGQYGYTF.

V and J are TRBV4-2 and TRBJ2-3; TRBD1 aligns across 8 bases. The V gene's germline CDR1 is LGHNA and CDR2 YNFKEQ. The trim removed 3 bases at V and 2 bases at J, leaving 4 bases unmatched. The CDR3 is made up of 15 amino acids. The CDR3 protein is CASSQGGQATDTQYF. DNA of the CDR3: TGTGCCAGCAGCCAGGGGGGACAGGCCACAGATACGCAGTATTTT.

The chain is built from TRBV4-3 and TRBJ2-5; D call uncertain. The germline V and J ends were trimmed by 0 bases and 5 bases, with 16 bases remaining between them. Germline V gene lookup returns CDR1 LGHNA and CDR2 YSLEER. CDR3 length: 16 amino acids. CDR3 DNA: TGCGCCAGCAGCCAAGATCGGGTGGGTCTGGGGGAGACCCAGTACTTC. It is translated as CASSQDRVGLGETQYF.

The chain recombines TRBV11-2 with TRBJ2-7; D is perhaps TRBD1 or TRBD2 (5 bases each). Per the germline V gene, CDR1 is SGHAT and CDR2 is FQNNGV. This CDR3 contains 17 residues. Deletions cut 0 bases from V and 1 base from J, with 16 bases between. The CDR3 bases are TGTGCCAGCAGCTTAGATGTTGGGGGATGGGGTTCCTACGAGCAGTACTTC. Translated: CASSLDVGGWGSYEQYF. The full variable domain, in which reference TRBV11-2 and TRBJ2-7 provide the parts outside the CDR3, is EAGVAQSPRYKIIEKRQSVAFWCNPISGHATLYWYQQILGQGPKLLIQFQNNGVVDDSQLPKDRFSAERLKGVDSTLKIQPAKLEDSAVYLCASSLDVGGWGSYEQYFGPGTRLTVT.

This sequence joins TRBV6-5 and TRBJ2-2; D is perhaps TRBD1 or TRBD2 (5 bases each). Trimming pared 3 bases from V and 6 bases from J, leaving 8 bases between. The CDR3 consists of 13 residues. Germline V gives CDR1 MNHEY, CDR2 SVGAGI. The CDR3 sequence: CASSYWGSGELFF. The CDR3 region has the DNA TGTGCCAGCAGTTATTGGGGGTCCGGGGAGCTGTTTTTT.

The chain carries TRBV7-9 and TRBJ2-7; D might be TRBD1 (6 bases). The CDR3 sequence is 19 residues long. Germline lookup yields CDR1 SEHNR and CDR2 FQNEAQ (reference sequence). Trimming left V 1 base short and J 6 bases short, with 28 bases between. CDR3: CASSLDTSSTGPLFGEQYF. Here the CDR3 DNA reads TGTGCCAGCAGCTTAGATACCTCCTCCACAGGGCCCCTCTTCGGCGAGCAGTACTTC.

This chain uses TRBV7-2 with TRBJ2-1; TRBD2 might be the D (6 bases). Germline V gene lookup returns CDR1 SGHTA and CDR2 FQGNSA. This CDR3 is built from 15 residues. V lost 5 bases and J lost 6, with 17 bases in between. In DNA form, the CDR3 reads TGTGCCAGCAGCCTCCTCGGGGCCGGGGGCAATGAGCAGTTCTTC. Amino acid sequence: CASSLLGAGGNEQFF.

This clone was seen just once. The rearrangement joins TRBV4-3 to TRBJ1-1; perhaps TRBD1 as D (5 bases). Trimming cost V 0 bases and J 2 bases, with 10 bases left between them. The CDR3 is 15 amino acids. The V gene's germline CDR1 is LGHNA and CDR2 YSLEER. CDR3 amino acids: CASSQDLDRNTEAFF. In nucleotides, the CDR3 is TGCGCCAGCAGCCAAGACCTAGACAGAAACACTGAAGCTTTCTTT.

This chain connects TRBV2 to TRBJ2-7; D may be TRBD2 (6 bases). V shed 6 bases and J shed 0 bases, with 6 bases lying between them. The CDR3 has 12 amino acids. CDR1 is SNHLY and CDR2 is FYNNEI in the germline V gene. The CDR3 nucleotides are TGTGCCAGCAGCGGGGGCTCCTACGAGCAGTACTTC. It yields the protein CASSGGSYEQYF.

The V call is TRBV29-1, the J call TRBJ2-2; a possible D gene is TRBD1 (5 bases). This CDR3 has 13 residues. Per the germline V gene, CDR1 is SQVTM and CDR2 is ANQGSEA. V lost 2 bases and J lost 8, with 12 bases in between. The CDR3 DNA is TGCAGCGTTGAACGGCCCCCAGGGGGGGAGCTGTTTTTT. Its translation is CSVERPPGGELFF.

This clone was seen once. The chain carries TRBV19 and TRBJ1-2, with D perhaps matching TRBD1 (6 bases). V was clipped by 0 bases and J by 5 bases, with 10 bases between them. This CDR3 comprises 14 residues. The germline V gene encodes CDR1 LNHDA and CDR2 SQIVND (reference sequence). The CDR3 DNA reads as TGTGCCAGTAGTATAGAGGACAGCCCGTATGGCTACACCTTC. The encoded protein is CASSIEDSPYGYTF.

V usage is TRBV7-6 and J usage is TRBJ2-7; TRBD2 aligns across 7 bases. The germline V gene has CDR1 SGHVS and CDR2 FNYEAQ. J lost 0 bases, V lost 0 bases, and 11 bases had no gene match. CDR3 length: 18 amino acids. CDR3 residues: CASSLALSLADSSYEQYF. The CDR3, as DNA: TGTGCCAGCAGCTTAGCGCTATCCCTAGCGGATAGCTCCTACGAGCAGTACTTC.

The sample holds one count of this clone. The chain joins TRBV5-4 to TRBJ2-5, with a weak D call TRBD2 (6 bases). The CDR3 extends over 15 amino acids. The germline gives CDR1 SGHNT, CDR2 YYREEE (reference sequence). V lost 2 bases to trimming and J lost 5 bases, with 16 bases between them. CDR3 nucleotides: TGTGCCAGCAGCTTAGGCCGGGGGATGGGGGAGACCCAGTACTTC. Residues: CASSLGRGMGETQYF.

This sequence joins TRBV5-1 and TRBJ1-2, with D possibly matching TRBD1 (5 bases). Deletions cut 3 bases from V and 13 bases from J, with 25 bases between. The CDR3 spans 15 residues. Germline lookup yields CDR1 SGHRS and CDR2 YFSETQ. CDR3 amino acids: CASSYNWDGAFGGTF. CDR3 nucleotide sequence: TGCGCCAGCAGCTATAATTGGGACGGCGCTTTCGGCGGCACCTTC.

The chain couples TRBV5-1 to TRBJ2-7; 9 bases are shared with TRBD1. This CDR3 has 14 amino acids. Unmatched junction bases numbered 7, after V lost 3 bases and J lost 6 bases. Germline CDR1 SGHRS, CDR2 YFSETQ. Here the CDR3 reads CASSSGQGPAEQYF. CDR3 coding DNA: TGCGCCAGCAGCTCGGGACAGGGCCCCGCCGAGCAGTACTTC.

V usage is TRBV20-1 and J usage is TRBJ2-2; D gene unclear. Deletions cut 3 bases from V and 3 bases from J, with 2 bases between. The CDR3 covers 11 residues. Per the germline V gene, CDR1 is DFQATT and CDR2 is SNEGSKA (reference sequence). Here the CDR3 reads CSASDTGELFF. The CDR3 region has the DNA TGCAGTGCTAGTGACACCGGGGAGCTGTTTTTT.